This T cell receptor (beta chain) is from a study of T cell repertoires in cytomegalovirus infection. Turning to the study itself: A matching HLA type, together with CMV infection, was signaled by public TCR beta signatures.

This clonotype was detected ten times or more. Its target is not known. This CDR3 has 14 amino acids. Germline V gene data show CDR1 as SGHTA and CDR2 as FQGTGA. The V gene lost 2 bases and the J gene lost 2 bases, with 8 bases spanning the gap. Using its own MiXCR run on the reads, TCRdb lists one record per CDR3 protein. The table has almost 550,000 distinct CDR3 sequences, about 15% seen once. Study findings and constraints: Identification of carriers of CMV plus the relevant HLA was performed using cumulative public TCR beta family frequency. HLA-C-restricted CMV clonotypes gave the most frequent clonotype in two of eight donors.

This chain uses TRBV7-3 with TRBJ2-3; tentatively, D is TRBD2 (6 bases). Sequenced material: CD8+ T cells from PBMCs. This sequence originates from a human donor in good health (CMV status not recorded). Some clones in this sample may be carry-over from other donors' samples. The CDR3 coding sequence is TGTGCCAGCAGCTTAGGGGGGTTCACAGATACGCAGTATTTT. This gives the protein CASSLGGFTDTQYF.